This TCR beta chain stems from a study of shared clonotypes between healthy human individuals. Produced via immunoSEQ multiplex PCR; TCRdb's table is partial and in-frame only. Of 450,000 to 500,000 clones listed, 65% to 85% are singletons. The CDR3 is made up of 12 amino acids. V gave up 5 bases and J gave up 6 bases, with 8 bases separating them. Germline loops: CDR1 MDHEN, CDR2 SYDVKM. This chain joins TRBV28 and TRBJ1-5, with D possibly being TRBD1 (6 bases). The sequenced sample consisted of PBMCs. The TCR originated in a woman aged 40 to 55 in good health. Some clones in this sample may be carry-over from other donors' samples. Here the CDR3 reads CASSTQGQPQHF. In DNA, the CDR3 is TGTGCCAGCAGTACACAGGGTCAGCCCCAGCATTTT.